These 9 T cell receptor beta chains were sequenced from one sample in a study of T cell responses to AZD1222 COVID-19 vaccine. Profiled with immunoSEQ multiplex PCR; TCRdb holds only in-frame clones, not every one. The table has 250,000 to 300,000 clones, about 94% seen once. Sequences were derived from peripheral blood, sampled 28 days after the second AZD1222 dose. Source of these receptors: an adult who received the AZD1222 COVID-19 vaccine.

V and J are TRBV5-5 and TRBJ1-6; 8 bases map to TRBD1. The CDR3 runs 16 residues. Germline CDR1 SGHKS, CDR2 YYEKEE (reference sequence). V gave up 3 bases and J gave up 8 bases; unmatched junction bases: 10. The CDR3 sequence: CASSSLGAGGDSPLHF. DNA for the CDR3: TGTGCCAGCAGCTCCCTGGGGGCAGGGGGCGATTCACCCCTCCACTTT.

The chain recombines TRBV28 with TRBJ2-7, with 7 bases fitting TRBD1. Germline V CDR1 and CDR2: MDHEN, SYDVKM. The J segment lost 1 base and the V segment lost 2 bases, leaving 2 bases of the junction unmatched. The CDR3 runs to 14 residues. CDR3 bases: TGTGCCAGCAGTTTAGGGACAGATTCCTACGAGCAGTACTTC. Translation gives CASSLGTDSYEQYF.

The chain combines TRBV2 with TRBJ2-3; tentative D call: TRBD2 (5 bases). Germline V gives CDR1 SNHLY, CDR2 FYNNEI. This CDR3 has 14 residues. Trimming stripped 5 bases from V and 1 base from J, with 10 bases between. The CDR3 nucleotides read TGTGCCAGCAGTCGACGGACTCGCACAGATACGCAGTATTTT. It translates to CASSRRTRTDTQYF.

V is TRBV20-1 and J is TRBJ1-6; D gene ambiguous. CDR3 length: 11 residues. CDR1 is DFQATT and CDR2 is SNEGSKA in the germline V gene (reference sequence). Trimming took off 0 bases at V and 12 bases at J, with 6 bases between the two ends. The CDR3 DNA sequence: TGCAGTGCTAGAGACCGAGAACCCCTCCACTTT. It yields the protein CSARDREPLHF.

The chain links TRBV10-2 to TRBJ1-3; D gene uncertain. Germline V gives CDR1 WSHSY, CDR2 SAAADI. Trimming stripped 0 bases from V and 0 bases from J, with 6 bases between. CDR3 length: 15 residues. As DNA, the CDR3 is TGCGCCAGCAGTGAGTCGATGGGCTCTGGAAACACCATATATTTT. As protein: CASSESMGSGNTIYF.

The chain carries TRBV28 and TRBJ1-1, with D possibly matching TRBD1 (5 bases). This CDR3 has 13 amino acids. Trimming took 10 bases from V and 1 from J, leaving 13 bases between them. CDR1 and CDR2 from the germline V gene are MDHEN and SYDVKM. The CDR3 DNA follows: TGTGCCACCCATCGACAGAGGAACACTGAAGCTTTCTTT. It is translated as CATHRQRNTEAFF.

This sequence joins TRBV6-5 and TRBJ1-2; possible D gene TRBD1, 6 bases. CDR1 is MNHEY, CDR2 SVGAGI, per germline. Trimming left V 6 bases short and J 8 bases short, with 16 bases between. The CDR3 is 13 residues long. CDR3 in DNA: TGTGCCAGCAGCAACAGGGCAACGACGGGCTACACCTTC. Its protein product is CASSNRATTGYTF.

This chain links TRBV15 with TRBJ1-1; D uncertain. Germline-derived CDR1 and CDR2 are LNHNV and YYDKDF (reference sequence). Trimming cost V 0 bases and J 0 bases, with 8 bases left between them. CDR3 length: 15 residues. This CDR3 reads CATSREWAVNTEAFF. CDR3 in DNA: TGTGCCACCAGCAGAGAATGGGCTGTGAACACTGAAGCTTTCTTT. Drawing the rest from reference TRBV15 and TRBJ1-1, the complete variable domain is DAMVIQNPRYQVTQFGKPVTLSCSQTLNHNVMYWYQQKSSQAPKLLFHYYDKDFNNEADTPDNFQSRRPNTSFCFLDIRSPGLGDTAMYLCATSREWAVNTEAFFGQGTRLTVV.

This clone was recorded a few times. The genes are TRBV27 and TRBJ1-6; a possible D gene is TRBD1 (6 bases). Per germline, CDR1 MNHEY and CDR2 SMNVEV (reference sequence). CDR3 size: 14 residues. V lost 7 bases and J 3 bases, leaving 10 bases between the germline ends. CDR3 DNA sequence: TGTGCCAGCAATGCACAGGGCTATAATTCACCCCTCCACTTT. This encodes CASNAQGYNSPLHF.